This note documents a single TCR beta chain sequence. The assay was immunoSEQ multiplex PCR, and TCRdb's table has in-frame clones only and misses some. The sample comprises 95,000 to 150,000 clones, 65% to 85% of which are singletons, and 3.5% to 4% rests with the top ten. The participants were between about 18 and 90 years old and came from 20 to 30 US areas. Germline V CDR1 and CDR2: SNHLY, FYNNEI. This CDR3 spans 17 amino acids. Unmatched junction bases numbered 9, after V lost 4 bases and J lost 3 bases. These data originate in a study of blood T cell repertoires in COVID-19. This clonotype originated in a woman aged 30 to 39 who had recovered from COVID-19. The V gene is TRBV2, the J gene TRBJ2-3; TRBD2 matches at 11 bases. Sequencing was performed on PBMCs or T cells enriched from blood (not recorded which). The DNA for the CDR3 is TGTGCCAGCAGTGCGCCCGGGACTAGCGGCCCGACAGATACGCAGTATTTT. This translates into CASSAPGTSGPTDTQYF.